Reported below is one TCR beta chain. This record belongs to a study of T cell changes during pregnancy in multiple sclerosis. Some clones are missing from TCRdb's copy, which holds only in-frame ones; the method was immunoSEQ multiplex PCR. This sample carries tens of thousands of clones, 91% of them seen once, and the ten largest clones take 5.5% to 7%. The CDR3 consists of 15 residues. Germline CDR1 SGHTA, CDR2 FQGNSA. Trimming removed 1 base at V and 5 bases at J, with 14 bases between. The receptor was derived from a female donor with multiple sclerosis, enrolled in a pregnancy study. The sample here was CD8+ T cells from peripheral blood mononuclear cells, taken in the second trimester of pregnancy. The chain is built from TRBV7-2 and TRBJ2-5; weak D call: TRBD1 (6 bases). This chain's CDR3 is CASSLGGHPGETQYF. CDR3 bases: TGTGCCAGCAGCTTAGGGGGACACCCCGGGGAGACCCAGTACTTC.